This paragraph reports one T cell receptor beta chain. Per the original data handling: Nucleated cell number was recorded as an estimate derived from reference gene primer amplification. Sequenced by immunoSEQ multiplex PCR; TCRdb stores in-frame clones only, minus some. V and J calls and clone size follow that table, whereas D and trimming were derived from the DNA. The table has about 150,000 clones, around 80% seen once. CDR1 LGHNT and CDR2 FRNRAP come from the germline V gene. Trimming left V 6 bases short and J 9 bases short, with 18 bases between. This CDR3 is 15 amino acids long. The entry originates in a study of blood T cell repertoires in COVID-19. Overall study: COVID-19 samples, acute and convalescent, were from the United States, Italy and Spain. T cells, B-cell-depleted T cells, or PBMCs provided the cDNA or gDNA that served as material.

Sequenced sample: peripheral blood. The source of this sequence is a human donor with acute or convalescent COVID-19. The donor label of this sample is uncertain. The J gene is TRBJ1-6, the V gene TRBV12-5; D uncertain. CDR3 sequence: CASGVVGVGGSPLHF. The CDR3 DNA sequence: TGTGCTAGTGGGGTCGTCGGGGTGGGCGGTTCACCCCTCCACTTT.